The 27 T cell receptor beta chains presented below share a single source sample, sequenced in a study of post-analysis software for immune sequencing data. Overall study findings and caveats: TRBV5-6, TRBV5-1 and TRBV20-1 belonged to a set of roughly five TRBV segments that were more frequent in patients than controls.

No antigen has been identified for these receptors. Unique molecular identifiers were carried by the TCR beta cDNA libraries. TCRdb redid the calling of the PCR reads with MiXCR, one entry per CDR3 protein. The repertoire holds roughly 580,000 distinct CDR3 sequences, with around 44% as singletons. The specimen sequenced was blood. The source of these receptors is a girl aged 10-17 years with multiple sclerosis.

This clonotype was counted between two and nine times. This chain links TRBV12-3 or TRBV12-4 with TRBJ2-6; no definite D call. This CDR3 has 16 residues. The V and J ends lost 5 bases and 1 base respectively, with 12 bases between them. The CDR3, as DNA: TGTGCCAGCAGTCTAACAGACGGGTCTGGGGCCAACGTCCTGACTTTC. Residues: CASSLTDGSGANVLTF.

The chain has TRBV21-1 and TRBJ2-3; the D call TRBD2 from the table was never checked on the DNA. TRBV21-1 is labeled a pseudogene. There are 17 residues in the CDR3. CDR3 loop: CASSKETSGGVTDTQYF. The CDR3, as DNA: TGTGCCAGCAGCAAAGAGACTAGCGGGGGGGTGACAGATACGCAGTATTTT.

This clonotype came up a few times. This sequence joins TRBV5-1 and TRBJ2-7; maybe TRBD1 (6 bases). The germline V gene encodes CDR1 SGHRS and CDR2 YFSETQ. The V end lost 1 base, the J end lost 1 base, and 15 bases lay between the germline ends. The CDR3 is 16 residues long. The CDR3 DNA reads TGCGCCAGCAGCTTGCAGGGGCGGCAGGGATCCTACGAGCAGTACTTC. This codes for CASSLQGRQGSYEQYF. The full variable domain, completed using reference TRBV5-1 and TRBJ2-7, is KAGVTQTPRYLIKTRGQQVTLSCSPISGHRSVSWYQQTPGQGLQFLFEYFSETQRNKGNFPGRFSGRQFSNSRSEMNVSTLELGDSALYLCASSLQGRQGSYEQYFGPGTRLTVT.

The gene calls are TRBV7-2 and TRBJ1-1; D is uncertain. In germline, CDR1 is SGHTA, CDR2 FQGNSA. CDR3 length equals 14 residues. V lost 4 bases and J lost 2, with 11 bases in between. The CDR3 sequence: CASSSRETNTEAFF. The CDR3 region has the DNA TGTGCCAGCAGCTCCCGGGAGACCAACACTGAAGCTTTCTTT.

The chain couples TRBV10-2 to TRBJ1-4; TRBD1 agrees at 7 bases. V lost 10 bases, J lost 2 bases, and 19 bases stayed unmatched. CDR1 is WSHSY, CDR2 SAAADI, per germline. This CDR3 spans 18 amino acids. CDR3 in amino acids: CATRGGMSVGGTNEKLFF. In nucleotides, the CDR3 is TGCGCCACAAGAGGGGGCATGAGTGTCGGAGGGACTAATGAAAAACTGTTTTTT.

The CDR3 sequence is CSARDSWRGNYEQYF. The CDR3 DNA reads TGCAGTGCTAGAGATTCCTGGCGGGGGAACTACGAGCAGTACTTC. The rearrangement joins TRBV20-1 to TRBJ2-4; the match to TRBD2 covers 7 bases. The J call is uncertain, as TRBJ2-7 better fits the DNA end. CDR3 length: 15 residues. CDR1 DFQATT and CDR2 SNEGSKA come from the germline V gene (reference sequence).

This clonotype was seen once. The CDR3 DNA is TGTGCCATCAGTGAGGGTCTTAATCAGCCCCAGCATTTT. Its protein product is CAISEGLNQPQHF. The chain carries TRBV10-3 and TRBJ1-5; D gene unclear. Germline V gene data show CDR1 as ENHRY and CDR2 as SYGVKD. The CDR3 is 13 amino acids. With 2 bases removed from V and 4 bases from J, the gap between germline ends came to 6 bases.

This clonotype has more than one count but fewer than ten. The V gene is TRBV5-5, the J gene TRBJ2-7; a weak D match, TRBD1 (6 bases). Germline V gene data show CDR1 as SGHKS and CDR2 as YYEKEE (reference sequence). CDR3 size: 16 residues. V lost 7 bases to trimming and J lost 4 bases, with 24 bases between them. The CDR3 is CASGLDRPGPYYEQYF. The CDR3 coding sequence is TGTGCCAGCGGATTGGACAGACCGGGACCCTATTACGAGCAGTACTTC.

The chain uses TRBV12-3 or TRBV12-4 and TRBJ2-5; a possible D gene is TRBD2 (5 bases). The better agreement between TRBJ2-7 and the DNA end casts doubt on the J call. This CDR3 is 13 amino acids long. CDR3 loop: CASSDSVNYEQYF. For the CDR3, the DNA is TGTGCCAGCAGCGATAGCGTGAACTACGAGCAGTACTTC.

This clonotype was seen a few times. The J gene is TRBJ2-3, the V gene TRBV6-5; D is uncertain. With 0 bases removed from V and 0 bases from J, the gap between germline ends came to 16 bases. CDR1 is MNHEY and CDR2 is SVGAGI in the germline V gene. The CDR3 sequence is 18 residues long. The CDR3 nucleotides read TGTGCCAGCAGTTACTCGGGCAGGCTACCTACTAGCACAGATACGCAGTATTTT. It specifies CASSYSGRLPTSTDTQYF.

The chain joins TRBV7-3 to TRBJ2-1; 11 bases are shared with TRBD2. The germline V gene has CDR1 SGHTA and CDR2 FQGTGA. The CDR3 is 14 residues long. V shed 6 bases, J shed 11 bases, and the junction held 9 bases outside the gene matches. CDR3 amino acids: CASRSTSGVAKQFF. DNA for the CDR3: TGTGCCAGCAGATCGACTAGCGGGGTGGCAAAGCAGTTCTTC. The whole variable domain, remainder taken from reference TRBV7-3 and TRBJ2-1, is GAGVSQTPSNKVTEKGKYVELRCDPISGHTALYWYRQSLGQGPEFLIYFQGTGAADDSGLPNDRFFAVRPEGSVSTLKIQRTERGDSAVYLCASRSTSGVAKQFFGPGTRLTVL.

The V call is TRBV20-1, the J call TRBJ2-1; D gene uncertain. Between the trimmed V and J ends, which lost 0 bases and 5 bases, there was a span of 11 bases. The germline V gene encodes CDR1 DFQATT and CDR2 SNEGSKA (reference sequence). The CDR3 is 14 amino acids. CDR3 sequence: CSARDIEKNNEQFF. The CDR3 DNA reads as TGCAGTGCTAGAGATATAGAGAAGAACAATGAGCAGTTCTTC.

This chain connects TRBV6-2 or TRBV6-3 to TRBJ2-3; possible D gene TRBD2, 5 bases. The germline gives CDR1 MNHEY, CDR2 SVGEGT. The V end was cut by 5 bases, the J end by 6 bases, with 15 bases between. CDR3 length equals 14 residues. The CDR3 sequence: CASSVLGVADTQYF. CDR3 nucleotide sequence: TGTGCCAGCAGTGTCCTCGGAGTAGCGGATACGCAGTATTTT.

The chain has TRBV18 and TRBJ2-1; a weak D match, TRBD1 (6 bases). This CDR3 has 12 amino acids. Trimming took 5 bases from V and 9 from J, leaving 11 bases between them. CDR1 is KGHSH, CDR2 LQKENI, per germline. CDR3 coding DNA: TGTGCCAGCTCATTAGAGGGGGTTGAGCAGTTCTTC. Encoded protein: CASSLEGVEQFF.

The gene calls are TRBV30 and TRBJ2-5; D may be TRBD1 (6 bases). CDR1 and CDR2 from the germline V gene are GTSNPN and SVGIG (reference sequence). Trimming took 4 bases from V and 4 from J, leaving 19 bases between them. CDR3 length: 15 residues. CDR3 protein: CAWIHGWGPRETQYF. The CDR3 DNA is TGTGCCTGGATTCATGGATGGGGGCCCCGAGAGACCCAGTACTTC.

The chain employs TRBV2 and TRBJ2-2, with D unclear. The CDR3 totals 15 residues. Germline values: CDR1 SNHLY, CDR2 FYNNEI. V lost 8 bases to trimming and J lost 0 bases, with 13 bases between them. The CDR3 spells CASSLDATNTGELFF. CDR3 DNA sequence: TGTGCCAGCTCCTTAGACGCCACGAACACCGGGGAGCTGTTTTTT. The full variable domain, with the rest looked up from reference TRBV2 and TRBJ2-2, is EPEVTQTPSHQVTQMGQEVILRCVPISNHLYFYWYRQILGQKVEFLVSFYNNEISEKSEIFDDQFSVERPDGSNFTLKIRSTKLEDSAMYFCASSLDATNTGELFFGEGSRLTVL.

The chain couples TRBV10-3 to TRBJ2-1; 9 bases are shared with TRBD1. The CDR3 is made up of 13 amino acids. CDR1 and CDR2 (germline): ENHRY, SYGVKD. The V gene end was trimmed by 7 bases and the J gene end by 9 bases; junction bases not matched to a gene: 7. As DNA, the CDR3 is TGTGCCATCACTGGGACAGGGTCAACTGAGCAGTTCTTC. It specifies CAITGTGSTEQFF.

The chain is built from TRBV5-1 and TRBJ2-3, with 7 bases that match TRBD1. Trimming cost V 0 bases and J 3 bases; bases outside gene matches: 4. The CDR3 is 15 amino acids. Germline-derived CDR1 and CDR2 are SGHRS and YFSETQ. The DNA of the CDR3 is TGCGCCAGCAGCTTGGAACAGGGGCTGACAGATACGCAGTATTTT. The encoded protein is CASSLEQGLTDTQYF.

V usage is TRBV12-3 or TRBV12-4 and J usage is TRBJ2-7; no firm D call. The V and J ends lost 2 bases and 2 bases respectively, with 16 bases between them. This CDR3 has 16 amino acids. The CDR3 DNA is TGTGCCAGCAGTTTAATCCATTTGGACGGAACCTACGAGCAGTACTTC. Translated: CASSLIHLDGTYEQYF.

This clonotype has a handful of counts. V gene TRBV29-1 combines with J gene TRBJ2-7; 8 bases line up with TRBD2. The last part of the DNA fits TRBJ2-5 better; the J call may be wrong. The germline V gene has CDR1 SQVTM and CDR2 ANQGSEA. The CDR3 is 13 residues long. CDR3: CSVIREGLETQYF. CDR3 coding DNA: TGCAGCGTGATCCGGGAGGGCCTTGAGACCCAGTACTTC.

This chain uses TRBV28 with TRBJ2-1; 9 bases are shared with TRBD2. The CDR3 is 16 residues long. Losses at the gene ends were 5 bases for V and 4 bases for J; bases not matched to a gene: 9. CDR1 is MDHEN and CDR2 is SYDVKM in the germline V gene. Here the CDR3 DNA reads TGTGCCAGCAGTCCCCGAACTAGCGGGTATTACAATGAGCAGTTCTTC. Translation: CASSPRTSGYYNEQFF.

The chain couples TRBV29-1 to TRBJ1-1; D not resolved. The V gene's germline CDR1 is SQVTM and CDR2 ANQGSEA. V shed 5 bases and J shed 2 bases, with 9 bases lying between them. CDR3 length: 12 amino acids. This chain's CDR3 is CSVWTDNTEAFF. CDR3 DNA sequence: TGCAGCGTTTGGACCGATAACACTGAAGCTTTCTTT.

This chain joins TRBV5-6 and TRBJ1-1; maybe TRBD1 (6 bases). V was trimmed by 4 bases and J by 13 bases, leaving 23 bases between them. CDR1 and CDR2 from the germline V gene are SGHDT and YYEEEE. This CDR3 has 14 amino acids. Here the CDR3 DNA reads TGTGCCAGCAGCGGAGGAACAGGATCCCAAGGGGGTTTCTTT. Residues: CASSGGTGSQGGFF.

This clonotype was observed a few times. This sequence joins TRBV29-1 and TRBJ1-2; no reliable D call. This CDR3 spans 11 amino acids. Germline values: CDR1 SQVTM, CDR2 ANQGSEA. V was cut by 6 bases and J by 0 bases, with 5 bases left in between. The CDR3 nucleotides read TGCAGCGTGGGAGCTAACTATGGCTACACCTTC. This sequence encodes CSVGANYGYTF.

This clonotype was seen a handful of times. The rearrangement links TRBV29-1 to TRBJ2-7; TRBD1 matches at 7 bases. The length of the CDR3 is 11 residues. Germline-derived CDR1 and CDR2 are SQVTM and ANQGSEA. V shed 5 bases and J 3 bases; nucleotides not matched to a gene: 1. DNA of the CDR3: TGCAGCGTTTCAGGGGGCTACGAGCAGTACTTC. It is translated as CSVSGGYEQYF.

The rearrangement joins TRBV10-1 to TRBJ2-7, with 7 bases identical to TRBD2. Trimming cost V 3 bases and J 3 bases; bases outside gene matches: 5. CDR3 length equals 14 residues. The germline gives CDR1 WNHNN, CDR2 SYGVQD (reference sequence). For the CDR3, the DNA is TGCGCCAGCAGTGACGTCGGCGGGAGCTACGAGCAGTACTTC. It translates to CASSDVGGSYEQYF.

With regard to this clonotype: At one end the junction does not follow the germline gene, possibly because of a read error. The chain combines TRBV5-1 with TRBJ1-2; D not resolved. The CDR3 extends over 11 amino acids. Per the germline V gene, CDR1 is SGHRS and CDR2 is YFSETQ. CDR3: CASNLDHGYTF. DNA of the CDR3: TGCGCCAGCAACTTGGACCATGGCTACACCTTC.